Listed here are 12 T cell receptor beta chains from one sample, sequenced in a study of PD-L1 blockade in urothelial cancer. Profiled with immunoSEQ multiplex PCR; TCRdb holds only in-frame clones, not every one. The data contain about 20,000 clones, almost 90% of them singletons. The sample here was PBMCs, taken around atezolizumab (anti-PD-L1) treatment. The source of these receptors is a man aged 45 to 65 with urothelial cancer.

This rearrangement joins TRBV7-2 to TRBJ2-7; possibly TRBD1 for D (5 bases). Germline-derived CDR1 and CDR2 are SGHTA and FQGNSA. Trimming pared 1 base from V and 3 bases from J, leaving 10 bases between. This CDR3 spans 14 amino acids. The chain's CDR3 is CASSLEGVLYEQYF. CDR3 DNA sequence: TGTGCCAGCAGCTTAGAAGGGGTCCTCTACGAGCAGTACTTC. Full variable domain (remainder filled in from reference TRBV7-2 and TRBJ2-7): GAGVSQSPSNKVTEKGKDVELRCDPISGHTALYWYRQSLGQGLEFLIYFQGNSAPDKSGLPSDRFSAERTGGSVSTLTIQRTQQEDSAVYLCASSLEGVLYEQYFGPGTRLTVT.

The chain employs TRBV20-1 and TRBJ2-4, with unresolved D. Deletions cut 6 bases from V and 5 bases from J, with 8 bases between. This CDR3 is 11 amino acids long. The germline V gene has CDR1 DFQATT and CDR2 SNEGSKA (reference sequence). The DNA for the CDR3 is TGCAGTGCCTTCCTTGAAAACATTCAGTACTTC. Amino acid sequence: CSAFLENIQYF.

The chain employs TRBV9 and TRBJ2-1; 10 positions match TRBD2. The germline gives CDR1 SGDLS, CDR2 YYNGEE. The CDR3 sequence is 18 residues long. V lost 0 bases to trimming and J lost 0 bases; unmatched junction nucleotides: 6. The DNA for the CDR3 is TGTGCCAGCAGCGTAGTTAGCGGGAGGCTTGGCTCCTACAATGAGCAGTTCTTC. Protein sequence: CASSVVSGRLGSYNEQFF. The variable domain in full, completed from reference TRBV9 and TRBJ2-1, reads DSGVTQTPKHLITATGQRVTLRCSPRSGDLSVYWYQQSLDQGLQFLIQYYNGEERAKGNILERFSAQQFPDLHSELNLSSLELGDSALYFCASSVVSGRLGSYNEQFFGPGTRLTVL.

The chain uses TRBV4-1 and TRBJ2-7; TRBD2 matches at 8 bases. Germline assignment: CDR1 MGHRA and CDR2 YSYEKL. Trimming cost V 4 bases and J 1 base; bases outside gene matches: 6. The CDR3 is made up of 15 amino acids. The CDR3 nucleotides are TGCGCCAGCAGCCGCACTAGCGGAGTTTCCTACGAGCAGTACTTC. It encodes CASSRTSGVSYEQYF.

The CDR3 protein is CASNGRGQETQYF. CDR3 sequence (DNA): TGCGCCAGCAACGGCAGGGGCCAAGAGACCCAGTACTTC. The J gene is TRBJ2-5, the V gene TRBV5-1; a weak D match, TRBD1 (6 bases). The ends were cut back, 6 bases at V and 1 base at J, with 10 bases in the middle. This CDR3 has 13 amino acids. Per germline, CDR1 SGHRS and CDR2 YFSETQ.

This clone occurred once. The chain has TRBV18 and TRBJ2-5, with TRBD1 matching over 7 bases. The CDR3 runs 15 residues. From germline, CDR1 is KGHSH and CDR2 LQKENI. The trim removed 2 bases at V and 4 bases at J, leaving 7 bases unmatched. CDR3 nucleotide sequence: TGTGCCAGCTCACCAACCGGGACAGCCAGAGAGACCCAGTACTTC. Translated: CASSPTGTARETQYF.

The chain is built from TRBV5-1 and TRBJ2-1; 9 bases are shared with TRBD1. V shed 2 bases and J 4 bases; nucleotides not matched to a gene: 4. The CDR3 consists of 15 residues. Germline loops: CDR1 SGHRS, CDR2 YFSETQ. The CDR3 sequence is CASSFRTGVYNEQFF. The CDR3 DNA follows: TGCGCCAGCAGCTTCCGGACAGGGGTATACAATGAGCAGTTCTTC.

The gene calls are TRBV30 and TRBJ2-3; TRBD2 aligns across 9 bases. CDR1 GTSNPN and CDR2 SVGIG come from the germline V gene (reference sequence). V gave up 3 bases and J gave up 3 bases; unmatched junction bases: 10. The CDR3 totals 16 residues. CDR3 residues: CAWSRGVAGETDTQYF. The CDR3 DNA sequence: TGTGCCTGGAGCCGTGGGGTAGCGGGGGAAACAGATACGCAGTATTTT.

This clone was counted once. The chain couples TRBV10-1 to TRBJ1-5; 9 bases align to TRBD1. V lost 6 bases to trimming and J lost 5 bases; unmatched junction nucleotides: 5. This CDR3 is 14 amino acids long. Germline V gene sequence: CDR1 WNHNN, CDR2 SYGVQD (reference sequence). The CDR3 region is CASRGRDRDQPQHF. CDR3 nucleotide sequence: TGCGCCAGCAGGGGCCGGGACAGGGATCAGCCCCAGCATTTT.

The J gene is TRBJ2-7, the V gene TRBV11-1; D ambiguous. CDR1 SGHAT and CDR2 FQDESV come from the germline V gene (reference sequence). This CDR3 region has 15 residues. The ends were cut back, 2 bases at V and 3 bases at J, with 14 bases in the middle. CDR3 coding DNA: TGTGCCAGCAGCTTACGTCCGTCGAGGAACTACGAGCAGTACTTC. Encoded protein: CASSLRPSRNYEQYF.

The chain links TRBV7-9 to TRBJ2-7, with 10 bases fitting TRBD2. Unmatched junction bases numbered 11, after V lost 6 bases and J lost 3 bases. Germline-derived CDR1 and CDR2 are SEHNR and FQNEAQ (reference sequence). The CDR3 spans 16 residues. CDR3 sequence (DNA): TGTGCCAGCAGTTTCACCCCGGGACTAGCGAACTACGAGCAGTACTTC. Amino acids: CASSFTPGLANYEQYF.

The CDR3, as DNA: TGTGCCAGCAGGGGGGGGTCGAGCTACGAGCAGTACTTC. Its translation: CASRGGSSYEQYF. V gene TRBV6-1 combines with J gene TRBJ2-7, with 7 bases that match TRBD2. The CDR3 consists of 13 residues. V was pared by 6 bases and J by 3 bases, with 5 bases of the junction left unmatched. Looked up from germline, CDR1 is MNHNS and CDR2 is SASEGT.